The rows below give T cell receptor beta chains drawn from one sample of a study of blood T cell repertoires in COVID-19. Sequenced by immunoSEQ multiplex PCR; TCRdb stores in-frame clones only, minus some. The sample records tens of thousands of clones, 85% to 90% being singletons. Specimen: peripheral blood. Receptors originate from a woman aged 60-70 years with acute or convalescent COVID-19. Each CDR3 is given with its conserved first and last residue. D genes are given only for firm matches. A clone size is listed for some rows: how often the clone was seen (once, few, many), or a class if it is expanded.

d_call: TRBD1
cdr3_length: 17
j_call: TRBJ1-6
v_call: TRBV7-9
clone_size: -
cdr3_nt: TGTGCCAGCAGCTCCGGGACAGGGCATTTCAAGACTTCACCCCTCCACTTT
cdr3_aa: CASSSGTGHFKTSPLHF

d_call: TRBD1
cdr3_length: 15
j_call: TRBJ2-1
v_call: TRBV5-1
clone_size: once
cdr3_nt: TGCGCCAGCAGCTACGGACAGGGCACAACAAGTGAGCAGTTCTTC
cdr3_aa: CASSYGQGTTSEQFF

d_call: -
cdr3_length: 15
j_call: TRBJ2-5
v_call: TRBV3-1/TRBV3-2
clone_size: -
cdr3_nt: TGTGCCAGCAGCCAAGGGCGACTCAGCCAAGAGACCCAGTACTTC
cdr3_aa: CASSQGRLSQETQYF

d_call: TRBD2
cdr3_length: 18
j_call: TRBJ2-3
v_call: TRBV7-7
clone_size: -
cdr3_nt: TGTGCCAGCAGCGCCTATAGCGGGGGTCATCCATTCACAGATACGCAGTATTTT
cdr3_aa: CASSAYSGGHPFTDTQYF

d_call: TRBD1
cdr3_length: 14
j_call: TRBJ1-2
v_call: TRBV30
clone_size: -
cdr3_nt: TGTGCCTGGAGAGCCTTGACAGGGAACTATGGCTACACCTTC
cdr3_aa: CAWRALTGNYGYTF

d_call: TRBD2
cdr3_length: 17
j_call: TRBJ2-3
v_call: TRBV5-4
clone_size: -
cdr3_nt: TGTGCCAGCAGCTCCCCGACTAGCGGGAGAAGAACAGATACGCAGTATTTT
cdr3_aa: CASSSPTSGRRTDTQYF

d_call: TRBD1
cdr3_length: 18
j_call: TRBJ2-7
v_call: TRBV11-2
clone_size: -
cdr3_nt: TGTGCCAGCAGCACACATGGACAGGACGAGTATTTATCATACGAGCAGTACTTC
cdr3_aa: CASSTHGQDEYLSYEQYF

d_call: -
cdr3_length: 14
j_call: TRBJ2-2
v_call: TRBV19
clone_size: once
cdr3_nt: TGTGCTCTGAGGGAGACGGTGAACACCGGGGAGCTGTTTTTT
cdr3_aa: CALRETVNTGELFF

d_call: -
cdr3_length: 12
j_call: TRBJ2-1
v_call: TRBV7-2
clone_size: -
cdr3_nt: TGTGCCAGCAGCTTAAGGGGCCGGGAGCAGTTCTTC
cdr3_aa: CASSLRGREQFF

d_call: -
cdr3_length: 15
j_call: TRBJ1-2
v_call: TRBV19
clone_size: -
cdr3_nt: TGTGCCAGTAGTAAAACCGGCGGGACCGAAGGGGGCTACACCTTC
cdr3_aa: CASSKTGGTEGGYTF

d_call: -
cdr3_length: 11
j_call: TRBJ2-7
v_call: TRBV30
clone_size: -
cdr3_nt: TGTGCCTGGAGTGATGAGGGATTAGGATACTTC
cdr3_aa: CAWSDEGLGYF

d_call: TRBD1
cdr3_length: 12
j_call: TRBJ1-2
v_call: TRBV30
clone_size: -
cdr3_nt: TGTGCCTGGAAGTGGGCAGGGGGAGGCTACACCTTC
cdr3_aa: CAWKWAGGGYTF

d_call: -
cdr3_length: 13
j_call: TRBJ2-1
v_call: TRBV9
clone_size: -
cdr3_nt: TGTGCCAGCAGCGTAGTCATCGGGGATGAGCAGTTCTTC
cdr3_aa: CASSVVIGDEQFF

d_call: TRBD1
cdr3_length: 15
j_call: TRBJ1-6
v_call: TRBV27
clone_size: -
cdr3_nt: TGTGCCAGCAGTTTATCGTGGACAGGGAGATCACCCCTCCACTTT
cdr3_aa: CASSLSWTGRSPLHF

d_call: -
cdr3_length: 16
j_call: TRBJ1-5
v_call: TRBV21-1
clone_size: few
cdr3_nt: TGTGCCAGCAGCATGAGGCAGGGCAAAAGCAATCAGCCCCAGCATTTT
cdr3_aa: CASSMRQGKSNQPQHF

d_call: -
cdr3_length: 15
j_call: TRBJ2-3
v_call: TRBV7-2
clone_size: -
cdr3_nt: TGTGCCAGCAGCACAAGGACTTTCGGCACAGATACGCAGTATTTT
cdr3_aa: CASSTRTFGTDTQYF

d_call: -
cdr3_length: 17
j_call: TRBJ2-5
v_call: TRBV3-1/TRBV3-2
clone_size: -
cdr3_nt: TGTGCCAGCAGCCAAGGATCCGGGACTCCTCGTCTAGAGACCCAGTACTTC
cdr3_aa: CASSQGSGTPRLETQYF

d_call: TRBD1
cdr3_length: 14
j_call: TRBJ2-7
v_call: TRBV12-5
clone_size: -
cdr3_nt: TGTGCTAGTGGCCGGGACAGTGGATCCTACGAGCAGTACTTC
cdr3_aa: CASGRDSGSYEQYF

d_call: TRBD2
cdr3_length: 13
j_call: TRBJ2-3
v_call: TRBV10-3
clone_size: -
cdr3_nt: TGTGCCATCAGCTATAGCGGGTGGGATACGCAGTATTTT
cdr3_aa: CAISYSGWDTQYF

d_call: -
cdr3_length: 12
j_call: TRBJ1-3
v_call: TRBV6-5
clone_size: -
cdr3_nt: TGTGCCAGCAGTCTCGACAGAAACACCATATATTTT
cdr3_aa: CASSLDRNTIYF

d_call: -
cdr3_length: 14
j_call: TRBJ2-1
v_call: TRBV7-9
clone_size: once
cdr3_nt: TGTGCCAGCAGCTTCACCATAGGGGTCGATGAGCAGTTCTTC
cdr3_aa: CASSFTIGVDEQFF

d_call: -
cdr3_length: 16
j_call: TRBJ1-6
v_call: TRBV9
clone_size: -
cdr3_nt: TGTGCCAGCAGCGCAACCAGGGGACACAATAATTCACCCCTCCACTTT
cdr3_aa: CASSATRGHNNSPLHF

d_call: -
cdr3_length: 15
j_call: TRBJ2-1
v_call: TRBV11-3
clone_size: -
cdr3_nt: TGTGCCAGCAGTCCCAGGGGAGGGCCGAACAATGAGCAGTTCTTC
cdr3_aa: CASSPRGGPNNEQFF

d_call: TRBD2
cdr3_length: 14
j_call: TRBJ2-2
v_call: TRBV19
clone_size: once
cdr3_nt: TGTGCCAGTTGCCGGACTAGTGACACCGGGGAGCTGTTTTTT
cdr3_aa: CASCRTSDTGELFF

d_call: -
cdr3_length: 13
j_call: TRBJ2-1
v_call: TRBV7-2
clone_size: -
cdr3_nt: TGTGCCAGCAGCTTAGTCCCCCACAATGAGCGGTTCTTC
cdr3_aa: CASSLVPHNERFF

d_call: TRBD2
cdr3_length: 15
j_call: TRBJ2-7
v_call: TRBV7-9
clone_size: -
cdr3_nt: TGTGCCAGCAGCTTAGAAGCTAGCGGGACCTACGAGCAGTACTTC
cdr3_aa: CASSLEASGTYEQYF

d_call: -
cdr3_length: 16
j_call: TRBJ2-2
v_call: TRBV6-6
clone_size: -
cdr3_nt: TGTGCCAGCAGCCGCGTGACAGGAGGTATCACCGGGGAGCTGTTTTTT
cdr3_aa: CASSRVTGGITGELFF

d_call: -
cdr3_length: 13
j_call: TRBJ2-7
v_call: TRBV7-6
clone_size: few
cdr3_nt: TGTGCCAGCAGCTTAGAAAGTCGGCGGGAGCAGTACTTC
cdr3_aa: CASSLESRREQYF

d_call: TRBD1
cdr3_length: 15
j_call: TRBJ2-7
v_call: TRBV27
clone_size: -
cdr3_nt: TGTGCCAGCAGGTGGGGTTCCCAGGGGGCCTACGAGCAGTACTTC
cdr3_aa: CASRWGSQGAYEQYF

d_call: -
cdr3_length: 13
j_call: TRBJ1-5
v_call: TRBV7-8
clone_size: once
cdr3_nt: TGTGCCAGCAGCTACAATCGCAATCAGCCCCAGCATTTT
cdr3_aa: CASSYNRNQPQHF

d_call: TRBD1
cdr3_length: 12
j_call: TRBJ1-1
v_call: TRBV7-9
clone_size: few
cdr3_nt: TGTGCCAGCAGCAAAATCCAGGGGGGAGCTTTCTTT
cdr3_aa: CASSKIQGGAFF

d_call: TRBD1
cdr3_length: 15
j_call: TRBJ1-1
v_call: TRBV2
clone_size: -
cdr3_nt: TGTGCCAGCAGGGCCCCGGGACAGGGGATCACTGAAGCTTTCTTT
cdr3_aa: CASRAPGQGITEAFF

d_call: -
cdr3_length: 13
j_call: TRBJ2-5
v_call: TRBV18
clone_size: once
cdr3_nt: TGTGCCAGCTCACCAGGGAGCCAAGAGACCCAGTACTTC
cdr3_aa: CASSPGSQETQYF

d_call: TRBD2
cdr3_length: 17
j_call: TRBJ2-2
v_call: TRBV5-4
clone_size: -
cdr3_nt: TGTGCCAGCAGCCTCGGGACTAGCGGGAGGGACACCGGGGAGCTGTTTTTT
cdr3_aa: CASSLGTSGRDTGELFF

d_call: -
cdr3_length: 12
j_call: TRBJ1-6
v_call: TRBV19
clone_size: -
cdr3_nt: TGTGCCAGTAGTATCGGTGCCTCACCCCTCCACTTT
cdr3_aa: CASSIGASPLHF

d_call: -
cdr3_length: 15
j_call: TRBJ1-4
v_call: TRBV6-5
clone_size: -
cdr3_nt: TGTGCCAGCACGGAGGGCGTCCCAACTAATGAAAAACTGTTTTTT
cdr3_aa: CASTEGVPTNEKLFF

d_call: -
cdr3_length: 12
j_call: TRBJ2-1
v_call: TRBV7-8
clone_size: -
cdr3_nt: TGTGCCAGCAGCTTAGTCGGGGGTGAGCAGTTCTTC
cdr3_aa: CASSLVGGEQFF

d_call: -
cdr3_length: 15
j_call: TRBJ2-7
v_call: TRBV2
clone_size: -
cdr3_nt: TGTGCCAGCAGTGAATCCCGGGGGAGGCCTTCCGAGCAGTACTTC
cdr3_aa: CASSESRGRPSEQYF

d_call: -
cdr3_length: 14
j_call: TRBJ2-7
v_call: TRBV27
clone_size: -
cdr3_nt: TGTGCCAGCAGTTTGTCCAGGGCGACCTACGAGCAGTACTTC
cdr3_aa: CASSLSRATYEQYF

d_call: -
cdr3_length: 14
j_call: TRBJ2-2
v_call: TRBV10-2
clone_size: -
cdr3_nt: TGCGCCAGCAGGAGGCAGACGAACACCGGGGAGCTGTTTTTT
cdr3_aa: CASRRQTNTGELFF

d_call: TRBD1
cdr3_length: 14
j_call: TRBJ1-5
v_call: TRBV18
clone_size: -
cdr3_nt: TGTGCCAGCTCTCAACAGGGGGCAAGGCAGCCCCAGCATTTT
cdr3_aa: CASSQQGARQPQHF

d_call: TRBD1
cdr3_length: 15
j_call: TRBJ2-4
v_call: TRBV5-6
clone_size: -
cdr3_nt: TGTGCCAGCAGCTTGGTGACAGGGGACAAAAACATTCAGTACTTC
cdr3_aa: CASSLVTGDKNIQYF

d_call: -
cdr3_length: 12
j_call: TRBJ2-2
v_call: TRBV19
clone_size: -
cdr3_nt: TGTGCCAGTAGTATTCTTACCGGGGAGCTGTTTTTT
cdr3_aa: CASSILTGELFF

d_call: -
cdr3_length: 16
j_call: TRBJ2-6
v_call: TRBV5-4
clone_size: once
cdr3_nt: TGTGCCAGCAGCTTGTTAGGTGGAGCTGGGGCCAACGTCCTGACTTTC
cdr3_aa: CASSLLGGAGANVLTF

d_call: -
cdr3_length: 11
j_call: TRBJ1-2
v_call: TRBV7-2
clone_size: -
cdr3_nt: TGTGCCAGCAGCAACAGGTTTGGCTACACCTTC
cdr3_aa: CASSNRFGYTF

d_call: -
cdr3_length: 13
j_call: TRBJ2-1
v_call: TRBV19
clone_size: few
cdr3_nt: TGTGCCAGTAGTATTGTAGAGCGCCGGGAGCAGTTCTTC
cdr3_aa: CASSIVERREQFF

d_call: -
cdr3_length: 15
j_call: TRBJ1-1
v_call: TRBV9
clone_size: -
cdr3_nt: TGTGCCAGCAGCGTAGGACGTACAGGGAACACTGAAGCTTTCTTT
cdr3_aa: CASSVGRTGNTEAFF

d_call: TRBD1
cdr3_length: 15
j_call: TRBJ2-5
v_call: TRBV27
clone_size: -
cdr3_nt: TGTGCCAGCAGGGGGACAGGGGCCAACCAAGAGACCCAGTACTTC
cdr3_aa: CASRGTGANQETQYF

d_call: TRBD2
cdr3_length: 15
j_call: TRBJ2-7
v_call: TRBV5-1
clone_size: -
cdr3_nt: TGCGCCAGCAGCGGGGGACTAGCGGGGTTACGCGAGCAGTACTTC
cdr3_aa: CASSGGLAGLREQYF

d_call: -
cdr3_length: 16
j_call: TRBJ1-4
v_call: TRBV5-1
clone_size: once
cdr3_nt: TGCGCCAGCAGCTTTGGCGGGGGGACATTTTATGAAAAACTGTTTTTT
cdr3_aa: CASSFGGGTFYEKLFF